This record covers a single T cell receptor (beta chain). The antigen is unknown. One end of the junction is discordant with germline, which a read error may explain. TCR beta cDNA was reverse-transcribed from about 0.45 ug of total RNA. The reaction used a constant-region primer and ProtoScript II reverse transcriptase. Three nested multiplex PCR rounds of slightly modified ARM-PCR generated TCR beta libraries. Use of TRBV1-TRBV30 forward primers with a C-beta reverse primer characterized the first two PCR rounds, which lasted about 11 cycles each. One entry per CDR3 protein, called by TCRdb with MiXCR from the multiplex PCR reads. The sample has 50,000 to 60,000 distinct CDR3 sequences; approximately 80% are singletons. The source material, roughly 18-30 mg of unsorted bulk tissue, was used to co-extract RNA and DNA. All tumor samples contained more than 85% viable tumor cells. These data are taken from a study of tumor-infiltrating lymphocytes in primary liver carcinoma. For the study at large: Tumor lesions were T1-T3 N0M0 and spanned roughly 4.2 to 10 cm.

Overall study findings and caveats: The study found a significantly higher top-250-clone fraction in tumors than in blood (p = 0.039).

The CDR3 is made up of 13 amino acids. Germline CDR1 reads SGHAT; CDR2 reads FQDESV (reference sequence). J is TRBJ2-1 and V is TRBV11-1; 9 bases align to TRBD2. The source material was liver tumor tissue from sampling region 5. As for subset: tumor region T5, tumor centre. This sequence originates from a middle-aged man with primary liver carcinoma and hepatitis B virus infection. The CDR3 loop reads CATSAGGPSEQSF. The CDR3 region has the DNA TGTGCCACCAGCGCGGGAGGGCCTAGTGAGCAGTCCTTC.